This paragraph reports one T cell receptor (beta chain). This entry comes from a study of blood T cell repertoires in COVID-19. Study-level background: Acute and convalescent COVID-19 samples came from the United States, Italy and Spain.

Study processing details: Reference gene primers were amplified, and this amplification served to estimate nucleated cell counts. The data were produced by immunoSEQ multiplex PCR, yet TCRdb's version contains in-frame clones alone and is incomplete. D and trimming come from the DNA, and the V and J calls and clone size come from that table. The sample has roughly 240,000 clones, roughly 85% seen once. The CDR3 runs 13 residues. Germline CDR1 is LNHDA and CDR2 is SQIVND (reference sequence). V gave up 3 bases and J gave up 3 bases, with 7 bases separating them. Sequencing was carried out using PBMCs or T cells enriched from blood (not recorded which). The chain uses TRBV19 and TRBJ2-3; D gene ambiguous. This clonotype was sampled from a woman in her forties or fifties with acute COVID-19. In nucleotides, the CDR3 is TGTGCCAGTAGTATCAGCAGGACAGATACGCAGTATTTT. It encodes CASSISRTDTQYF.